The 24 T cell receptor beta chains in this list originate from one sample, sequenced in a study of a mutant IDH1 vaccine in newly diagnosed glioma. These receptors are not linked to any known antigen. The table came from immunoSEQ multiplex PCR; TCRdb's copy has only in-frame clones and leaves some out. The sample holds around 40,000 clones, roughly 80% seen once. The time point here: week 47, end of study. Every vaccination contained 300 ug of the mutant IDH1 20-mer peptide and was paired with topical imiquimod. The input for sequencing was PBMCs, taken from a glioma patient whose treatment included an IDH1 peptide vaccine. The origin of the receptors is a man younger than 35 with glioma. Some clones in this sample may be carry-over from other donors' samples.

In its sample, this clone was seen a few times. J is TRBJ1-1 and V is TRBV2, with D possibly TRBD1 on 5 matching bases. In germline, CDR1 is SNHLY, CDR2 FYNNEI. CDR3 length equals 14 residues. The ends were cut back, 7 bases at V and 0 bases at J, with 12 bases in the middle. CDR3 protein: CASTLDKMNTEAFF. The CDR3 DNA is TGTGCCAGCACCCTGGACAAGATGAACACTGAAGCTTTCTTT.

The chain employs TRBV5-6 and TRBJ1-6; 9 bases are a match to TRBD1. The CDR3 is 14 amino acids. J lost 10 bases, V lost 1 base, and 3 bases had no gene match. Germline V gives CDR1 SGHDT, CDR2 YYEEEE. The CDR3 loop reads CASSLNRGQSPLHF. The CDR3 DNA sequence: TGTGCCAGCAGCTTGAACAGGGGGCAATCACCCCTCCACTTT.

CDR3 sequence (DNA): TGCGCCAGCAGCGCCCCAGGGGAGTCCTACAATGAGCAGTTCTTC. Its translation: CASSAPGESYNEQFF. V usage is TRBV5-1 and J usage is TRBJ2-1; perhaps TRBD1 as D (6 bases). This CDR3 region has 15 residues. Trimming removed 4 bases from V and 1 base from J, with 12 bases in between. CDR1 and CDR2 from the germline V gene are SGHRS and YFSETQ.

The CDR3 here is CASSGRQGIEAFF. CDR3 DNA: TGTGCCAGCAGCGGTCGACAGGGAATTGAAGCTTTCTTT. The chain employs TRBV7-9 and TRBJ1-1; TRBD1 agrees at 7 bases. Trimming removed 5 bases from V and 7 bases from J; junction bases left unmatched: 7. Per the germline V gene, CDR1 is SEHNR and CDR2 is FQNEAQ (reference sequence). The CDR3 is made up of 13 amino acids. Full variable domain (rest looked up from reference TRBV7-9 and TRBJ1-1): DTGVSQNPRHKITKRGQNVTFRCDPISEHNRLYWYRQTLGQGPEFLTYFQNEAQLEKSRLLSDRFSAERPKGSFSTLEIQRTEQGDSAMYLCASSGRQGIEAFFGQGTRLTVV.

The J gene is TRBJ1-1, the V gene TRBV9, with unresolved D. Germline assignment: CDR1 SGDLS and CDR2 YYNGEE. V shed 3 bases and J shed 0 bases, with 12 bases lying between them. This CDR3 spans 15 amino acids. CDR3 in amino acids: CASSASGRMNTEAFF. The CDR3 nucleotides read TGTGCCAGCAGCGCCTCAGGACGGATGAACACTGAAGCTTTCTTT.

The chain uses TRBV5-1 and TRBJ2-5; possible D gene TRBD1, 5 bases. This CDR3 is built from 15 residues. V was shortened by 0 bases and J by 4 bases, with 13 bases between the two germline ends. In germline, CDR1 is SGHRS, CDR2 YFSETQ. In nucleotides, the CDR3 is TGCGCCAGCAGCTTGGGCCAGGGTGGTGGAGAGACCCAGTACTTC. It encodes CASSLGQGGGETQYF.

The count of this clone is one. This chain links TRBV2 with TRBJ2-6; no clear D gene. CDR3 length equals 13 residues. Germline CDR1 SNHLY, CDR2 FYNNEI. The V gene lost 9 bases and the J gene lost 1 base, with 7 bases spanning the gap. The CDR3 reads CASLESGANVLTF. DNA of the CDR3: TGTGCCAGTCTAGAGTCTGGGGCCAACGTCCTGACTTTC. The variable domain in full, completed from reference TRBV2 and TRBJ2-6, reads EPEVTQTPSHQVTQMGQEVILRCVPISNHLYFYWYRQILGQKVEFLVSFYNNEISEKSEIFDDQFSVERPDGSNFTLKIRSTKLEDSAMYFCASLESGANVLTFGAGSRLTVL.

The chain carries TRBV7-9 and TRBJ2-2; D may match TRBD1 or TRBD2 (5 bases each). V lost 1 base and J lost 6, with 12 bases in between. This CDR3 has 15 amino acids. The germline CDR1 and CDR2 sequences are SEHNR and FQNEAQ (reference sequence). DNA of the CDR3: TGTGCCAGCAGCTTAGTGGGGGTCTTCGCCGGGGAGCTGTTTTTT. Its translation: CASSLVGVFAGELFF. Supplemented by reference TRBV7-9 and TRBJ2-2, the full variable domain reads DTGVSQNPRHKITKRGQNVTFRCDPISEHNRLYWYRQTLGQGPEFLTYFQNEAQLEKSRLLSDRFSAERPKGSFSTLEIQRTEQGDSAMYLCASSLVGVFAGELFFGEGSRLTVL.

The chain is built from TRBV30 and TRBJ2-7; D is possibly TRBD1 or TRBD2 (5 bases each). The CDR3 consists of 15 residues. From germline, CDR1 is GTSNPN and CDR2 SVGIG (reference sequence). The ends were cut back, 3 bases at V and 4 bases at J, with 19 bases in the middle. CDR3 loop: CAWRGPGRKIYEQYF. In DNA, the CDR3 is TGTGCCTGGAGGGGACCTGGCAGGAAGATATACGAGCAGTACTTC.

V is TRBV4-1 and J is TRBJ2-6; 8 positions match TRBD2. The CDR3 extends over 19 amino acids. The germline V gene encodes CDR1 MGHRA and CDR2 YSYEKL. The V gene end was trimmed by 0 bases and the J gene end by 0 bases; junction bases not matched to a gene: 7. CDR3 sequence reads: CASSQDFQRGFSGANVLTF. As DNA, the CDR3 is TGCGCCAGCAGCCAAGATTTCCAGCGGGGGTTCTCTGGGGCCAACGTCCTGACTTTC.

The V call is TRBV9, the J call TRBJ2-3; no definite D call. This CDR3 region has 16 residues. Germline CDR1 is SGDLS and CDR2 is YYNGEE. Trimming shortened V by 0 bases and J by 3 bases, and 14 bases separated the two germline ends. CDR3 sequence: CASSVGIFMGTDTQYF. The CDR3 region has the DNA TGTGCCAGCAGCGTAGGGATCTTTATGGGGACAGATACGCAGTATTTT.

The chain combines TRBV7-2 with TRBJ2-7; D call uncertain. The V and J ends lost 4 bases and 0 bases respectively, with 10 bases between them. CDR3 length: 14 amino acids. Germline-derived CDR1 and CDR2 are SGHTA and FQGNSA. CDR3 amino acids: CASSSFRASYEQYF. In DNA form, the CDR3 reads TGTGCCAGCAGCTCGTTCCGGGCCTCCTACGAGCAGTACTTC. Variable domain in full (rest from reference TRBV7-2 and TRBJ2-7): GAGVSQSPSNKVTEKGKDVELRCDPISGHTALYWYRQSLGQGLEFLIYFQGNSAPDKSGLPSDRFSAERTGGSVSTLTIQRTQQEDSAVYLCASSSFRASYEQYFGPGTRLTVT.

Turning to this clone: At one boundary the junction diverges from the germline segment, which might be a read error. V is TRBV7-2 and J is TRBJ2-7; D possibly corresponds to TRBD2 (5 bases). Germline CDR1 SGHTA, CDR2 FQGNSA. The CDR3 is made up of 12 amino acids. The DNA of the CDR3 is TGTGCCAGCAGCTTACCGGGCTTTTTTGGGAGTTTC. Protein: CASSLPGFFGSF.

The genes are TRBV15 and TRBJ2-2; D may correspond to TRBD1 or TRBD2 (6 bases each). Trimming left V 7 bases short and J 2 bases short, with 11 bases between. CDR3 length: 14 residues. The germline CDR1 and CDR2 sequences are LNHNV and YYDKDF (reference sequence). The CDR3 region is CATMWGANTGELFF. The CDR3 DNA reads TGTGCCACCATGTGGGGGGCTAACACCGGGGAGCTGTTTTTT.

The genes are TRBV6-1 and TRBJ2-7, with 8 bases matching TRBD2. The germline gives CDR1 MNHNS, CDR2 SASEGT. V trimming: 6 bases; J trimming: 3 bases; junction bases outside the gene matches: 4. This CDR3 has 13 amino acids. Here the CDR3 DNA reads TGTGCCAGCAGGGAGAGCGGGGGCTACGAGCAGTACTTC. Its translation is CASRESGGYEQYF.

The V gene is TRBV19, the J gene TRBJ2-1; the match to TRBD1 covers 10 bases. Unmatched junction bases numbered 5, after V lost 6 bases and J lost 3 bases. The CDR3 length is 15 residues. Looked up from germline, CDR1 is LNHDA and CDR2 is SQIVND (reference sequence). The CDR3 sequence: CASSLGDRGYNEQFF. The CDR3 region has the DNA TGTGCCAGTAGCCTCGGGGACAGGGGCTACAATGAGCAGTTCTTC.

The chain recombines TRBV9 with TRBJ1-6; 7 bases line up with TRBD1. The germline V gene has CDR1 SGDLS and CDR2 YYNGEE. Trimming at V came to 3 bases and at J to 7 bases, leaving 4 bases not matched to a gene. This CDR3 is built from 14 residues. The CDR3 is CASSAAGGNSPLHF. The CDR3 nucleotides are TGTGCCAGCAGCGCGGCAGGGGGGAATTCACCCCTCCACTTT.

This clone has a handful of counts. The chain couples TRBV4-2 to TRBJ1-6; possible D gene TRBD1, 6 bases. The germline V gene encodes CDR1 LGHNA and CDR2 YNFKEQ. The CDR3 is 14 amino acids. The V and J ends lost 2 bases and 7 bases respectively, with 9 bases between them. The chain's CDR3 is CASSQHQGNSPLHF. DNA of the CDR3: TGTGCCAGCAGCCAACATCAGGGGAATTCACCCCTCCACTTT.

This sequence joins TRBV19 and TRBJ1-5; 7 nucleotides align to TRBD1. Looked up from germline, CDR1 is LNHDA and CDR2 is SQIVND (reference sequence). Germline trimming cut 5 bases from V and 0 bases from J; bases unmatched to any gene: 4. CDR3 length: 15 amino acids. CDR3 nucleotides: TGTGCCAGTAGTTTCGGGACAGATAGCAATCAGCCCCAGCATTTT. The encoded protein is CASSFGTDSNQPQHF.

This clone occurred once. CDR3 nucleotide sequence: TGTGCCAGCAGTGAATTCGTCGGACAGGGCTACAATGAGCAGTTCTTC. Its protein is CASSEFVGQGYNEQFF. The chain couples TRBV6-4 to TRBJ2-1, with 8 bases matching TRBD1. Germline-derived CDR1 and CDR2 are MRHNA and SNTAGT. CDR3 length equals 16 residues. The ends lost 3 bases at V and 3 bases at J; junction bases unmatched: 7.

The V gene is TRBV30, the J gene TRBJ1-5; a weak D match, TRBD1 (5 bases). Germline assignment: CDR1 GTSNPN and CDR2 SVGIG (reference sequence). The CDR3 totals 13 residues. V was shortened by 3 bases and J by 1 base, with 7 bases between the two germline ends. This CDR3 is CAWSGGSNQPQHF. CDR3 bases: TGTGCCTGGAGCGGGGGGAGCAATCAGCCCCAGCATTTT. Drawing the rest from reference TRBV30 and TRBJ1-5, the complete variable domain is SQTIHQWPATLVQPVGSPLSLECTVEGTSNPNLYWYRQAAGRGLQLLFYSVGIGQISSEVPQNLSASRPQDRQFILSSKKLLLSDSGFYLCAWSGGSNQPQHFGDGTRLSIL.

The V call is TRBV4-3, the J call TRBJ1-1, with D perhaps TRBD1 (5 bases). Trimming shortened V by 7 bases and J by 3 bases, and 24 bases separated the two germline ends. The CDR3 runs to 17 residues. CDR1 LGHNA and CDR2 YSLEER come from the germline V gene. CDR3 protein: CASTLGGGDSPYTEAFF. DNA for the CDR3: TGCGCCAGCACCCTCGGGGGAGGGGACTCCCCCTACACTGAAGCTTTCTTT.

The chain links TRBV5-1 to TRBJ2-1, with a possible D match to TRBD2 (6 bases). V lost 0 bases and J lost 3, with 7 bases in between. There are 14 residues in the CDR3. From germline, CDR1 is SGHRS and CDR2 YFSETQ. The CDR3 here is CASSLGGDYNEQFF. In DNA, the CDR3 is TGCGCCAGCAGCTTGGGGGGGGACTACAATGAGCAGTTCTTC.

The CDR3 loop reads CASSSNQPQHF. The CDR3 nucleotides read TGTGCCAGCAGTTCGAATCAGCCCCAGCATTTT. This rearrangement joins TRBV2 to TRBJ1-5, with D unclear. The germline CDR1 and CDR2 sequences are SNHLY and FYNNEI. Trimming shortened V by 5 bases and J by 4 bases, and 3 bases separated the two germline ends. This CDR3 is built from 11 residues.